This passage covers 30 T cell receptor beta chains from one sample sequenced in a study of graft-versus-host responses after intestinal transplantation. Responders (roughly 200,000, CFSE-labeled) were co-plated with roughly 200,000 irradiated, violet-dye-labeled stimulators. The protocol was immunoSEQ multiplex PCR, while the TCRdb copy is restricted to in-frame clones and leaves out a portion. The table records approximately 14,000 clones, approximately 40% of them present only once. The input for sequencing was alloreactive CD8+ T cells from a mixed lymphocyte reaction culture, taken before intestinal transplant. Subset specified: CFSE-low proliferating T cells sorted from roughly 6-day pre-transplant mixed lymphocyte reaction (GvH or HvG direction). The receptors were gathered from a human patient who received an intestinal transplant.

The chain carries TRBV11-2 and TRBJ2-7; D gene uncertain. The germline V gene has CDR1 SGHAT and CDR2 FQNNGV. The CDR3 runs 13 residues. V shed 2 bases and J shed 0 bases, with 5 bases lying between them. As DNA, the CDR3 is TGTGCCAGCAGCTTATCAGTCTCCTACGAGCAGTACTTC. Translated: CASSLSVSYEQYF. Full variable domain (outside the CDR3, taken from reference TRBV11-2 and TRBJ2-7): EAGVAQSPRYKIIEKRQSVAFWCNPISGHATLYWYQQILGQGPKLLIQFQNNGVVDDSQLPKDRFSAERLKGVDSTLKIQPAKLEDSAVYLCASSLSVSYEQYFGPGTRLTVT.

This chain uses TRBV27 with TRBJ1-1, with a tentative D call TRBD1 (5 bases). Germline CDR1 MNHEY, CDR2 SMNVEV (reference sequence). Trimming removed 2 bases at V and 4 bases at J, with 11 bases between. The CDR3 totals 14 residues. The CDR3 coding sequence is TGTGCCAGCAGTTTAGGGGGGGTATTCACTGAAGCTTTCTTT. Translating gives CASSLGGVFTEAFF.

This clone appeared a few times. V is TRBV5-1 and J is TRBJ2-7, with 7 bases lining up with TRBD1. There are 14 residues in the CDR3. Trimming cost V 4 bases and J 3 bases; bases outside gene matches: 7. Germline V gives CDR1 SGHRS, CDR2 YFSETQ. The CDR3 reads CASSLGTALYEQYF. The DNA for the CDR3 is TGCGCCAGCAGCCTCGGGACAGCCCTCTACGAGCAGTACTTC.

CDR3 loop: CASSARTGPNQPQHF. CDR3 bases: TGTGCCAGCAGTGCCCGGACAGGGCCTAATCAGCCCCAGCATTTT. The V and J genes are TRBV6-5 and TRBJ1-5; TRBD1 matches at 8 bases. Germline V CDR1 and CDR2: MNHEY, SVGAGI. With V trimmed by 5 bases and J by 4 bases, 7 bases remained unmatched. CDR3 size: 15 residues.

The CDR3 bases are TGCGCCAGCAGCCAATCCATCCTTTCGTACGGGACAAATAATTCACCCCTCCACTTT. Its translation: CASSQSILSYGTNNSPLHF. The chain couples TRBV4-1 to TRBJ1-6; possibly TRBD1 for D (6 bases). CDR3 size: 19 residues. CDR1 is MGHRA and CDR2 is YSYEKL in the germline V gene. Trimming removed 2 bases at V and 5 bases at J, with 22 bases between.

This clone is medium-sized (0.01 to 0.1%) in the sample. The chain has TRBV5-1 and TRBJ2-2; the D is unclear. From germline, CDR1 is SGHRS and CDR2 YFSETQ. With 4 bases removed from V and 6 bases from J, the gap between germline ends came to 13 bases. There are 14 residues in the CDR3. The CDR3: CASSPASRAGELFF. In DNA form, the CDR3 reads TGCGCCAGCAGCCCGGCTTCCCGGGCCGGGGAGCTGTTTTTT.

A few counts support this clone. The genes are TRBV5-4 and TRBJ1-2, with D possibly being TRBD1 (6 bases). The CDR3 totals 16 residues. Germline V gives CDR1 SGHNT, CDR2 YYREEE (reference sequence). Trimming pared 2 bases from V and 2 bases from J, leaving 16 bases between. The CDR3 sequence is CASSFWGQGLNYGYTF. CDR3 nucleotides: TGTGCCAGCAGCTTTTGGGGGCAGGGGTTAAACTATGGCTACACCTTC.

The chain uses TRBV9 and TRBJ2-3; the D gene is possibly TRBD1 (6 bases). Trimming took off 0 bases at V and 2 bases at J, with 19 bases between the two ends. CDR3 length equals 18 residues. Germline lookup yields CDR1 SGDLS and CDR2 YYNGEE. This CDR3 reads CASSVARWGPGYTDTQYF. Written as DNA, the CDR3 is TGTGCCAGCAGCGTAGCGAGGTGGGGGCCGGGTTACACAGATACGCAGTATTTT. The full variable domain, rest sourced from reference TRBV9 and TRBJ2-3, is DSGVTQTPKHLITATGQRVTLRCSPRSGDLSVYWYQQSLDQGLQFLIQYYNGEERAKGNILERFSAQQFPDLHSELNLSSLELGDSALYFCASSVARWGPGYTDTQYFGPGTRLTVL.

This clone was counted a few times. The CDR3 region is CASSPLTGPTGELFF. DNA of the CDR3: TGTGCCAGTAGCCCCTTGACAGGTCCAACCGGGGAGCTGTTTTTT. The chain couples TRBV19 to TRBJ2-2; D possibly corresponds to TRBD1 (6 bases). Germline V CDR1 and CDR2: LNHDA, SQIVND (reference sequence). The CDR3 runs 15 residues. V was pared by 6 bases and J by 5 bases, with 16 bases between.

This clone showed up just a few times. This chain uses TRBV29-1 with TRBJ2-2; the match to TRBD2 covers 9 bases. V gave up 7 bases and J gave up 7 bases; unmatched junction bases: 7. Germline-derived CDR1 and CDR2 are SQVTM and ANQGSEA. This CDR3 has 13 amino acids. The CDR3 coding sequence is TGCAGCGCAGCTAGCGGGGAGGGCGGGGAGCTGTTTTTT. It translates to CSAASGEGGELFF.

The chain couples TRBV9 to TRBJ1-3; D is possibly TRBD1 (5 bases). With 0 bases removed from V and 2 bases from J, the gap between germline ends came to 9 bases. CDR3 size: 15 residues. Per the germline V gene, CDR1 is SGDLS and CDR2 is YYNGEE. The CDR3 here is CASSVDRTTGNTIYF. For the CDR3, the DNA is TGTGCCAGCAGCGTAGATAGGACAACTGGAAACACCATATATTTT. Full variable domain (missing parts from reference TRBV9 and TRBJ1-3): DSGVTQTPKHLITATGQRVTLRCSPRSGDLSVYWYQQSLDQGLQFLIQYYNGEERAKGNILERFSAQQFPDLHSELNLSSLELGDSALYFCASSVDRTTGNTIYFGEGSWLTVV.

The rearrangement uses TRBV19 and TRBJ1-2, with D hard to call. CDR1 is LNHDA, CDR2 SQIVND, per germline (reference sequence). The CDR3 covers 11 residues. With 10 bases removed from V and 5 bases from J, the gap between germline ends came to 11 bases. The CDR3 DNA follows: TGTGCCACCCGTATAAGATATGGCTACACCTTC. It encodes CATRIRYGYTF.

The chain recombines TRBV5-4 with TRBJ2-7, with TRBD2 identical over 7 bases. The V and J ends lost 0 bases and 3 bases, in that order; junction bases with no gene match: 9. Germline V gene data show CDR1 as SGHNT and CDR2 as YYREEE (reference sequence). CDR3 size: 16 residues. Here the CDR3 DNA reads TGTGCCAGCAGCTTGGCCCTGTCTAGCGGAGACTACGAGCAGTACTTC. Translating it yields CASSLALSSGDYEQYF. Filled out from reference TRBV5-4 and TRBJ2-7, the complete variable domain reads ETGVTQSPTHLIKTRGQQVTLRCSSQSGHNTVSWYQQALGQGPQFIFQYYREEENGRGNFPPRFSGLQFPNYSSELNVNALELDDSALYLCASSLALSSGDYEQYFGPGTRLTVT.

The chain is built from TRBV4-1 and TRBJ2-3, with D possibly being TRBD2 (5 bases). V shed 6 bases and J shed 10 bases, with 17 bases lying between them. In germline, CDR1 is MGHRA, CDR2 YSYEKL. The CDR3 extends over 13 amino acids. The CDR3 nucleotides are TGCGCCAGCAGAGGACGGGCGGGTTGGGCGCAGTATTTT. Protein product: CASRGRAGWAQYF.

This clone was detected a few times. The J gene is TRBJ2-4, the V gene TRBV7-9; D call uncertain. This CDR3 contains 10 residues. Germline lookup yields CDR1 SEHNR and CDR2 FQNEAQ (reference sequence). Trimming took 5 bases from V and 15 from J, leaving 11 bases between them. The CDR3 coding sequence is TGTGCCAGCAGCGTTCACCGCCCGTACTTC. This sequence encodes CASSVHRPYF.

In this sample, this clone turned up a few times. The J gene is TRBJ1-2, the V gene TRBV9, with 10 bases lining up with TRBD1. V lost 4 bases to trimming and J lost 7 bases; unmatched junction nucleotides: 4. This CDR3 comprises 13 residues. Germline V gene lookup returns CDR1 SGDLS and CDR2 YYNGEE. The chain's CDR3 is CASSPGQGFGYTF. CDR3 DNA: TGTGCCAGCAGCCCGGGACAGGGGTTTGGCTACACCTTC.

The CDR3 DNA reads as TGTGCCAGCAGCCACGCCAGTAGCCCTGAAGCTTTCTTT. As protein: CASSHASSPEAFF. This rearrangement joins TRBV5-6 to TRBJ1-1; D not certain. V shed 4 bases and J shed 6 bases, with 13 bases lying between them. The germline CDR1 and CDR2 sequences are SGHDT and YYEEEE. The CDR3 spans 13 residues.

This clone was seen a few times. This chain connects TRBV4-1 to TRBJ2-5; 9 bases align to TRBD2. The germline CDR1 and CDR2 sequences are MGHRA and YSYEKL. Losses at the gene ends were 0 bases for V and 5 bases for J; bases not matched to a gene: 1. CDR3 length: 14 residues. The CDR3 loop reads CASSQEAGGETQYF. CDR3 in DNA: TGCGCCAGCAGCCAAGAAGCGGGGGGTGAGACCCAGTACTTC.

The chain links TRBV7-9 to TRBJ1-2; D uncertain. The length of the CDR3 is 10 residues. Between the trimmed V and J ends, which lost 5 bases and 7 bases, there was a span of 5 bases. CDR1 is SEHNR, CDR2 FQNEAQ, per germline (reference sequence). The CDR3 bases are TGTGCCAGCAGCGCCCTTGGCTACACCTTC. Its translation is CASSALGYTF.

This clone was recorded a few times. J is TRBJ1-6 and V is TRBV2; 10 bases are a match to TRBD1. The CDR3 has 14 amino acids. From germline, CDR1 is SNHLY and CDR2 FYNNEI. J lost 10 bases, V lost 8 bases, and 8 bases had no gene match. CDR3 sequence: CASGPGQGSSPLHF. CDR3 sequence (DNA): TGTGCCAGCGGACCGGGACAGGGGTCATCACCCCTCCACTTT.

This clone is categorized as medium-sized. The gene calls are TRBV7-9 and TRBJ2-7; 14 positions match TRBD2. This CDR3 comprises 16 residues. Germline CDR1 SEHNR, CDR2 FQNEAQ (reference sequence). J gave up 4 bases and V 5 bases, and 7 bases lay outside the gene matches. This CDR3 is CASSTSGLAGGYEQYF. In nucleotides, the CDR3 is TGTGCCAGCAGCACCAGCGGACTAGCGGGGGGATACGAGCAGTACTTC.

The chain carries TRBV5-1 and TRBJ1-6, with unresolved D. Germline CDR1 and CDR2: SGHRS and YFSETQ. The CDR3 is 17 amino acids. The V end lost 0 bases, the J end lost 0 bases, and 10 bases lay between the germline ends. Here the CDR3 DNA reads TGCGCCAGCAGCTTGGAGTCAGCAATCTCCTATAATTCACCCCTCCACTTT. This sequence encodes CASSLESAISYNSPLHF.

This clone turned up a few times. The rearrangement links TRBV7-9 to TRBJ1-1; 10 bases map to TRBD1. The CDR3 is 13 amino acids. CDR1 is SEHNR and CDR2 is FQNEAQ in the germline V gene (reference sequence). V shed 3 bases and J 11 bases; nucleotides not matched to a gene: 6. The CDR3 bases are TGTGCCAGCAGCTTCACCGGGACAGGGGAGGCTTTCTTT. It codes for CASSFTGTGEAFF.

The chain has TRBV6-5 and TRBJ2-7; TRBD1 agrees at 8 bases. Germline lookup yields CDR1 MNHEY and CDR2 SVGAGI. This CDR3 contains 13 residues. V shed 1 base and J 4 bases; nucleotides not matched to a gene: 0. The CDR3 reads CASSYYRGYEQYF. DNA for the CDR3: TGTGCCAGCAGTTACTACAGGGGGTACGAGCAGTACTTC.

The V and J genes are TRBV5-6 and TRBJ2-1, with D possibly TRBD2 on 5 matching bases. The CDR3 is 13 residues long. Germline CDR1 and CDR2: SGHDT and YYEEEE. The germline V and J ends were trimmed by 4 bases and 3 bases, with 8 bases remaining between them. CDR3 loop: CASSPTNYNEQFF. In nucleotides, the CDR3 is TGTGCCAGCAGCCCGACTAACTACAATGAGCAGTTCTTC.

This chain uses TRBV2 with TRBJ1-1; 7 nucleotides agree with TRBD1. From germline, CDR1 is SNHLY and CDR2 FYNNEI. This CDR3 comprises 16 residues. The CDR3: CTGASKGRGLNTEAFF. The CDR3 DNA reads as TGTACCGGCGCCAGTAAGGGGAGGGGGCTGAACACTGAAGCTTTCTTT.

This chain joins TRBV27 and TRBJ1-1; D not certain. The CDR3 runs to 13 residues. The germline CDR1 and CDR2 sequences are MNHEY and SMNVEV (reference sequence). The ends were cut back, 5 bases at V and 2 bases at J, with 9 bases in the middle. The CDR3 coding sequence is TGTGCCAGCAGTCCCGTGCTCAACACTGAAGCTTTCTTT. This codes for CASSPVLNTEAFF.

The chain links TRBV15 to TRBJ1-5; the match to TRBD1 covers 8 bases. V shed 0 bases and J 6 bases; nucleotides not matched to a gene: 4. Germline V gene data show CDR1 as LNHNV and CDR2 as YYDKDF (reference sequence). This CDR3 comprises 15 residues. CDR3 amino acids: CATSRDRGQGQPQHF. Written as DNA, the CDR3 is TGTGCCACCAGCAGAGACAGGGGGCAAGGTCAGCCCCAGCATTTT.

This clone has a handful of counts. CDR3 sequence (DNA): TGTGCCAGCAGTGAAGCTGCAGTCAATCAGCCCCAGCATTTT. It yields the protein CASSEAAVNQPQHF. V is TRBV6-1 and J is TRBJ1-5; no firm D call. Germline V lookup: CDR1 MNHNS, CDR2 SASEGT. Trimming took 0 bases from V and 3 from J, leaving 6 bases between them. The CDR3 runs to 14 residues.

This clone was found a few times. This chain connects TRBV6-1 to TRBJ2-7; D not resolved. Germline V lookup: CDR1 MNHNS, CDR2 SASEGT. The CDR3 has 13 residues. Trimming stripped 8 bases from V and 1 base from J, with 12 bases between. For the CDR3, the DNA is TGTGCCAGCCAGTCCGTTACATCCTACGAGCAGTACTTC. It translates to CASQSVTSYEQYF.